This TCR beta chain was profiled in a study of cytomegalovirus exposure and HLA in healthy donors. Study findings and constraints: More clonal expansion characterized HLA-associated TCR beta chains than equally common others in a later analysis.

A remark on this clone: The antigen remains undetermined.

The V segment lost 6 bases and the J segment 4 bases; nucleotides outside the gene matches: 11. Germline CDR1 MDHEN, CDR2 SYDVKM. The CDR3 is 15 residues long. PCR amplification relied on 60 Vbeta primers (plus 13 Jbeta primers). Only in-frame clones appear in the TCRdb table, and some are missing; sequencing was by immunoSEQ multiplex PCR. The sample consists of roughly 80,000 clones, 81% of them appearing once. The source material was PBMCs. This chain uses TRBV28 with TRBJ1-2; TRBD1 matches 7 bases. This sequence was found in a woman under 40 in good health and CMV-seronegative. Here the CDR3 reads CASRTTGTEGYGYTF. Here the CDR3 DNA reads TGTGCCAGCAGGACCACAGGGACAGAGGGCTATGGCTACACCTTC.